This passage covers 26 T cell receptor beta chains from one sample sequenced in a study of T cell responses to AZD1222 COVID-19 vaccine. The repertoire was sequenced with immunoSEQ multiplex PCR; TCRdb's copy has only in-frame clones and lacks some. The sample carries approximately 100,000 clones, roughly 87% recorded once. Sample: peripheral blood, taken 28 days after the second AZD1222 dose. Receptor source: an adult who received the AZD1222 COVID-19 vaccine.

The CDR3 DNA sequence: TGTGCCAGCACCCGGACAGGCGGGGAGACCCAGTACTTC. As protein: CASTRTGGETQYF. This sequence joins TRBV6-5 and TRBJ2-5; TRBD1 matches at 7 bases. This CDR3 has 13 residues. V lost 7 bases and J lost 5; bases outside the gene matches: 7. CDR1 is MNHEY and CDR2 is SVGAGI in the germline V gene.

The rearrangement joins TRBV29-1 to TRBJ2-7, with D tentatively TRBD1 (6 bases). Germline lookup yields CDR1 SQVTM and CDR2 ANQGSEA. The CDR3 runs 12 residues. Between the trimmed V and J ends, which lost 6 bases and 4 bases, there was a span of 13 bases. The CDR3 here is CSVMTGVYEQYF. CDR3 in DNA: TGCAGCGTGATGACAGGTGTATACGAGCAGTACTTC.

In its sample, this clone was seen once. The chain uses TRBV5-1 and TRBJ2-1, with 7 bases aligning to TRBD2. From germline, CDR1 is SGHRS and CDR2 YFSETQ. The CDR3 loop spans 15 amino acids. V lost 1 base to trimming and J lost 2 bases; unmatched junction nucleotides: 3. CDR3 in amino acids: CASSLTSGTYNEQFF. CDR3 DNA sequence: TGCGCCAGCAGCTTGACGAGCGGGACCTACAATGAGCAGTTCTTC.

The gene calls are TRBV5-1 and TRBJ1-5; D gene ambiguous. The germline gives CDR1 SGHRS, CDR2 YFSETQ. Trimming shortened V by 5 bases and J by 5 bases, and 17 bases separated the two germline ends. This CDR3 has 15 residues. As DNA, the CDR3 is TGCGCCAGCAGGTTCGACGGAGCAAGGGATCAGCCCCAGCATTTT. Protein sequence: CASRFDGARDQPQHF. Complete variable domain (other parts from reference TRBV5-1 and TRBJ1-5): KAGVTQTPRYLIKTRGQQVTLSCSPISGHRSVSWYQQTPGQGLQFLFEYFSETQRNKGNFPGRFSGRQFSNSRSEMNVSTLELGDSALYLCASRFDGARDQPQHFGDGTRLSIL.

This rearrangement joins TRBV28 to TRBJ1-4; D remains unclear. The CDR3 totals 12 residues. Trimming took off 6 bases at V and 7 bases at J, with 9 bases between the two ends. Germline V lookup: CDR1 MDHEN, CDR2 SYDVKM. CDR3 DNA sequence: TGTGCCAGCAGCCCCCCGATTGAAAAACTGTTTTTT. This translates into CASSPPIEKLFF.

This sequence joins TRBV27 and TRBJ2-1, with D hard to call. The V gene lost 2 bases and the J gene lost 3 bases, with 2 bases spanning the gap. Germline V gene data show CDR1 as MNHEY and CDR2 as SMNVEV (reference sequence). The CDR3 is 12 residues long. This CDR3 is CASSLNYNEQFF. The CDR3 DNA reads TGTGCCAGCAGTTTAAACTACAATGAGCAGTTCTTC.

The chain links TRBV7-8 to TRBJ1-1; 7 bases fit TRBD1. The CDR3 covers 15 residues. Germline loops: CDR1 SGHVS, CDR2 FQNEAQ. V shed 7 bases, J shed 1 base, and the junction held 9 bases outside the gene matches. This CDR3 reads CASTLTRTGNTEAFF. Written as DNA, the CDR3 is TGTGCCAGCACCTTGACCCGGACAGGGAACACTGAAGCTTTCTTT.

This clone was picked up a small number of times. The gene calls are TRBV3-1 (or the pseudogene TRBV3-2) and TRBJ1-1; no reliable D call. Trimming removed 5 bases from V and 1 base from J, with 11 bases in between. CDR3 length: 14 amino acids. Germline assignment: CDR1 LGHDT and CDR2 YNNKEL (reference sequence). In nucleotides, the CDR3 is TGTGCCAGCAGCGGCCGAGAGGGGAACACTGAAGCTTTCTTT. It translates to CASSGREGNTEAFF.

J is TRBJ1-5 and V is TRBV19, with D perhaps matching TRBD1 (6 bases). V was cut by 11 bases and J by 5 bases, with 16 bases left in between. CDR1 and CDR2 from the germline V gene are LNHDA and SQIVND (reference sequence). There are 13 residues in the CDR3. CDR3 protein: CAPRGGADQPQHF. The CDR3 nucleotides are TGTGCCCCTAGGGGGGGCGCCGATCAGCCCCAGCATTTT.

On this clone itself: The identical CDR3 is also encoded by other nucleotide sequences in the sample. The chain employs TRBV5-1 and TRBJ2-6; no clear D gene. The germline gives CDR1 SGHRS, CDR2 YFSETQ. The CDR3 extends over 15 amino acids. Trimming removed 0 bases from V and 0 bases from J, with 4 bases in between. CDR3 nucleotides: TGCGCCAGCAGCTTGGGGGGCTCTGGGGCCAACGTCCTGACTTTC. Its translation is CASSLGGSGANVLTF.

This clone was observed a single time. The V call is TRBV4-1, the J call TRBJ1-1, with D hard to call. Germline loops: CDR1 MGHRA, CDR2 YSYEKL. The V end was cut by 0 bases, the J end by 3 bases, with 11 bases between. The CDR3 contains 15 residues. The CDR3 loop reads CASSQDRSMDTEAFF. The CDR3 DNA sequence: TGCGCCAGCAGCCAAGACCGCTCTATGGACACTGAAGCTTTCTTT.

This chain joins TRBV3-1 (or the pseudogene TRBV3-2) and TRBJ2-5, with TRBD1 as a possible D gene (6 bases). This CDR3 is 16 amino acids long. The V end lost 0 bases, the J end lost 5 bases, and 16 bases lay between the germline ends. Germline V gives CDR1 LGHDT, CDR2 YNNKEL (reference sequence). CDR3 sequence reads: CASSQDSGPRGETQYF. The CDR3 nucleotides read TGTGCCAGCAGCCAAGATTCCGGACCGAGGGGGGAGACCCAGTACTTC.

The chain is built from TRBV7-9 and TRBJ1-4; D possibly corresponds to TRBD1 (5 bases). The ends were cut back, 2 bases at V and 8 bases at J, with 18 bases in the middle. Germline V CDR1 and CDR2: SEHNR, FQNEAQ (reference sequence). This CDR3 spans 16 amino acids. The chain's CDR3 is CASSLNAGGAGEKLFF. In DNA form, the CDR3 reads TGTGCCAGCAGCTTAAACGCGGGAGGGGCTGGGGAAAAACTGTTTTTT.

V usage is TRBV5-5 and J usage is TRBJ2-7; D unclear. This CDR3 comprises 11 residues. V lost 4 bases and J lost 2, with 4 bases in between. Germline lookup yields CDR1 SGHKS and CDR2 YYEKEE (reference sequence). The CDR3 DNA is TGTGCCAGCAGCGCTACCTACGAGCAGTACTTC. It encodes CASSATYEQYF.

Remarks on this clone: The sample carries other DNA sequences with the same CDR3. This chain connects TRBV19 to TRBJ2-7, with 11 bases identical to TRBD2. The CDR3 is 15 amino acids. Germline loops: CDR1 LNHDA, CDR2 SQIVND (reference sequence). The J segment lost 1 base and the V segment lost 5 bases, leaving 4 bases of the junction unmatched. The CDR3, as DNA: TGTGCCAGTAGTCTGGGGACTAGCGGATCCTACGAGCAGTACTTC. This translates into CASSLGTSGSYEQYF.

About this clone itself: No DNA is shown, since the ends of the CDR3 on it are uncertain; the CDR3 is the one TCRdb lists. V gene TRBV21-1 combines with J gene TRBJ2-7; TRBD2, the table's D call, was not compared with the DNA. TRBV21-1 counts as a pseudogene. The CDR3 is 18 amino acids in total, end residues counted. The CDR3 here is CASSKEVVAGGSKYEQYF.

This chain uses TRBV5-4 with TRBJ2-1; no definite D call. This CDR3 contains 13 residues. The V gene lost 1 base and the J gene lost 1 base, with 3 bases spanning the gap. Germline V gene data show CDR1 as SGHNT and CDR2 as YYREEE (reference sequence). The CDR3 reads CASSLKSYNEQFF. For the CDR3, the DNA is TGTGCCAGCAGCTTGAAATCCTACAATGAGCAGTTCTTC.

This rearrangement joins TRBV28 to TRBJ1-3; the D is unclear. V was trimmed by 6 bases and J by 4 bases, leaving 10 bases between them. Germline V CDR1 and CDR2: MDHEN, SYDVKM. There are 13 residues in the CDR3. The CDR3 spells CASRFHRGNTIYF. The DNA for the CDR3 is TGTGCCAGCAGGTTCCATCGGGGAAACACCATATATTTT.

The DNA for the CDR3 is TGTGCCAGCAGCCGGGAAAATGAGCAGTTCTTC. Encoded protein: CASSRENEQFF. The rearrangement links TRBV3-1 (or the pseudogene TRBV3-2) to TRBJ2-1; D not certain. The germline V gene encodes CDR1 LGHDT and CDR2 YNNKEL (reference sequence). This CDR3 contains 11 residues. Trimming cost V 4 bases and J 7 bases, with 5 bases left between them.

The chain has TRBV28 and TRBJ1-2, with D hard to call. The V gene's germline CDR1 is MDHEN and CDR2 SYDVKM. The length of the CDR3 is 12 residues. V lost 1 base to trimming and J lost 4 bases, with 4 bases between them. The CDR3 loop reads CASSLSGYGYTF. The CDR3, as DNA: TGTGCCAGCAGTTTATCGGGCTATGGCTACACCTTC.

This clone was counted between two and nine times. V gene TRBV7-3 combines with J gene TRBJ1-2; D unclear. The germline V gene has CDR1 SGHTA and CDR2 FQGTGA. This CDR3 spans 13 amino acids. V was shortened by 5 bases and J by 1 base, with 8 bases between the two germline ends. The CDR3 region is CASSPGLNYGYTF. DNA of the CDR3: TGTGCCAGCAGCCCCGGGCTTAACTATGGCTACACCTTC.

Of note for this clone: A junction boundary mismatches the germline segment, possibly from a read error. The CDR3 reads CASIGGTKTGELFF. CDR3 DNA: TGTGCCAGTATTGGAGGAACGAAAACCGGGGAGCTGTTTTTT. The rearrangement links TRBV19 to TRBJ2-2; weak D call: TRBD2 (5 bases). Germline assignment: CDR1 LNHDA and CDR2 SQIVND (reference sequence). This CDR3 comprises 14 residues.

V gene TRBV5-5 combines with J gene TRBJ1-4, with a possible D match to TRBD1 (6 bases). The CDR3 has 16 residues. V was shortened by 3 bases and J by 0 bases, with 12 bases between the two germline ends. The germline CDR1 and CDR2 sequences are SGHKS and YYEKEE (reference sequence). Here the CDR3 reads CASSSTGQPTNEKLFF. CDR3 DNA sequence: TGTGCCAGCAGCTCGACAGGCCAACCAACTAATGAAAAACTGTTTTTT. Variable domain in full (rest from reference TRBV5-5 and TRBJ1-4): DAGVTQSPTHLIKTRGQQVTLRCSPISGHKSVSWYQQVLGQGPQFIFQYYEKEERGRGNFPDRFSARQFPNYSSELNVNALLLGDSALYLCASSSTGQPTNEKLFFGSGTQLSVL.

V gene TRBV5-1 combines with J gene TRBJ1-2; possible D gene TRBD1, 5 bases. In germline, CDR1 is SGHRS, CDR2 YFSETQ. Trimming took off 0 bases at V and 6 bases at J, with 15 bases between the two ends. The CDR3 loop spans 15 amino acids. The CDR3 loop reads CASSLDQGGYNGYTF. DNA for the CDR3: TGCGCCAGCAGCTTGGATCAGGGCGGGTACAATGGCTACACCTTC.

The V gene is TRBV29-1, the J gene TRBJ2-3; D is possibly TRBD1 (6 bases). This CDR3 has 14 amino acids. Per the germline V gene, CDR1 is SQVTM and CDR2 is ANQGSEA. V was trimmed by 4 bases and J by 4 bases, leaving 15 bases between them. The CDR3 DNA is TGCAGCGTTGTGTTTTTGGGGGCAGCAGATACGCAGTATTTT. This sequence encodes CSVVFLGAADTQYF.

J is TRBJ1-3 and V is TRBV11-2; D gene unclear. The germline gives CDR1 SGHAT, CDR2 FQNNGV. CDR3 length: 12 amino acids. The V end lost 3 bases, the J end lost 4 bases, and 4 bases lay between the germline ends. CDR3 coding DNA: TGTGCCAGCAGCTTTCTGGGAAACACCATATATTTT. Its translation: CASSFLGNTIYF.